This note documents a single T cell receptor (beta chain) sequence. The entry originates in a study of shared T cell receptors in the human thymus. Libraries were prepared by immunoSEQ multiplex PCR; TCRdb keeps only in-frame clonotypes and omits some of them. The profile shows over 350,000 clones, over 90% of them singletons. The V gene's germline CDR1 is SGHRS and CDR2 YFSETQ. The V gene lost 2 bases and the J gene lost 3 bases, with 13 bases spanning the gap. The CDR3 extends over 15 amino acids. The sequence derives from a human donor. Sequenced input: thymocytes. The V and J genes are TRBV5-1 and TRBJ2-3; D possibly corresponds to TRBD2 (6 bases). Written as DNA, the CDR3 is TGCGCCAGCAGCTTAGCCGGGAGTGAGACAGATACGCAGTATTTT. Translation: CASSLAGSETDTQYF.